This TCR beta chain was identified during a study of blood T cell repertoires in COVID-19. About the research overall: There were acute and convalescent COVID-19 samples, and they came from the United States, Italy and Spain. T cells, B-cell-depleted T cells, or PBMCs supplied cDNA or gDNA.

Repertoires were generated with immunoSEQ multiplex PCR, while TCRdb's copy carries only in-frame clones and drops some. The sample holds fewer than 400,000 clones, more than 85% seen once. Trimming pared 4 bases from V and 6 bases from J, leaving 15 bases between. Germline V gene data show CDR1 as LNHDA and CDR2 as SQIVND (reference sequence). CDR3 size: 14 residues. The clonotype originates from a young woman who had recovered from COVID-19. The chain recombines TRBV19 with TRBJ1-2, with a possible D match to TRBD1 (5 bases). The source material was PBMCs or T cells enriched from blood (not recorded which). The CDR3 DNA sequence: TGTGCCAGTAGTAGGTGGGACTTACGCGATGGCTACACCTTC. Encoded protein: CASSRWDLRDGYTF.